The present TCR beta chain was sequenced within a study of CD8+ T cells in alopecia areata. This CDR3 has 16 amino acids. Germline CDR1 is MGHDK and CDR2 is SYGVNS. V was trimmed by 4 bases and J by 0 bases, leaving 15 bases between them. RNA was extracted and reverse transcribed into cDNA as the sequencing template. Assay: immunoSEQ multiplex PCR; the TCRdb copy retains only in-frame clones and omits some. The sample records over 150,000 clones, more than 55% being singletons. A single count supports this clone. The antigen is undetermined. General observations from the study: Uncertain still, given a single nonresponder, is whether baseline CD8+ expansion links to response. Scalp lesions, especially in alopecia totalis/universalis, had higher clonality than normal scalp.

Treatment specified: oral pan-JAK inhibitor, 5-10 mg twice daily. PBMCs yielded sorted CD4+ and CD8+ T cells. This rearrangement joins TRBV25-1 to TRBJ1-1; no clear D. This sequence originates from a human donor with alopecia areata. The sample in question was CD4+ T cells sorted from blood, obtained at week 4, from a patient treated with tofacitinib. In DNA, the CDR3 is TGTGCCAGCAGTGGGGGAGTTATAGAACTGAACACTGAAGCTTTCTTT. The encoded protein is CASSGGVIELNTEAFF.